Reported below is one TCR beta chain. Its antigen is not known. Germline is not matched at one junction end, which may reflect a read error. TCR beta VDJ combinations and CDR3 sequences were profiled from genomic DNA. TCRdb analysed the reads with MiXCR anew, one entry per CDR3 protein. The sample shows over 150,000 distinct CDR3 sequences, around 60% of them seen only once. Only patients with CD8+CD57+ cell expansion on flow cytometry were chosen for sequencing. Patients, without exception, had severe acquired aplastic anemia. The CDR3 totals 15 residues. The germline gives CDR1 SGHTA, CDR2 FQGTGA. These data belong to a study of CD8+CD57+ T cells in acquired aplastic anemia. Study-wide context: The study obtained an average of around 3.1 ug of DNA from sorted CD4+ and CD8+ cells. Study conclusions and caveats: Between patients and controls, around 27 CD8+ CDR3 sequences were found in common. Levels of CD8+ Simpson's diversity were not significantly distinct in patients versus controls.

The clonotype was recovered from a human donor with aplastic anemia. The sequenced material came from sorted CD4+, CD8+, or CD8+CD57+ T cells (not recorded which) from PBMCs. The chain is built from TRBV7-3 and TRBJ1-2; D remains unclear. DNA of the CDR3: TGTGCCAGCAGTTTAAACGACAATGGGAACTATGGCTACACCTTC. This codes for CASSLNDNGNYGYTF.